Below, 13 T cell receptor beta chains from the same sample are listed, as sequenced in a study of CXCR3-negative and CXCR3-positive naive CD8 T cells. Study-wide results and limits: Higher TRB CDR3 hydrophobicity marked CXCR3-positive naive cells relative to CXCR3-negative naive cells.

It was by 5' RACE with UMI labels that the TRB cDNA libraries were prepared. After re-calling the 5' RACE reads, TCRdb lists one entry per CDR3 protein, DNA absent. This table holds 130,000 to 150,000 distinct CDR3 sequences. Their antigens are not known. Sequenced input: naive CXCR3+ CD8+ T cells from blood. Subset reported: CD45RO-CCR7+CD27+CD95- naive CD8+ T cells expressing CXCR3 (TNR3+). Receptors were obtained from a human donor in good health. Some clones in this sample may be carry-over from other donors' samples.

The V and J genes are TRBV11-2 and TRBJ2-5; without DNA, the TCRdb call of TRBD1 cannot be checked. From germline, CDR1 is SGHAT and CDR2 FQNNGV. The CDR3 totals 13 residues. The CDR3 region is CASSRTGQETQYF.

This chain uses TRBV4-3 with TRBJ2-3; absent DNA, TCRdb's TRBD2 call cannot be checked. Germline loops: CDR1 LGHNA, CDR2 YSLEER. This CDR3 is built from 18 residues. The CDR3 protein is CASSQESRMAGGTDTQYF.

The chain links TRBV29-1 to TRBJ2-1; with no DNA, the TCRdb D assignment of TRBD2 cannot be verified. Germline CDR1 is SQVTM and CDR2 is ANQGSEA. The CDR3 runs 18 residues. CDR3 in amino acids: CSVGGAGGRKVRVDEQFF.

The CDR3 sequence is CAWSVQASNTEAFF. The V and J genes are TRBV30 and TRBJ1-1. Germline loops: CDR1 GTSNPN, CDR2 SVGIG (reference sequence). The CDR3 consists of 14 residues.

This chain's CDR3 is CAIKVTSGVQETQYF. The rearrangement uses TRBV10-3 and TRBJ2-5; the TCRdb D gene call, TRBD2, has no DNA to confirm it. CDR3 size: 15 residues. CDR1 is ENHRY, CDR2 SYGVKD, per germline.

The chain uses TRBV4-3 and TRBJ1-2; TCRdb names TRBD1, which stays unverified in the absence of DNA. The CDR3 loop spans 16 amino acids. CDR1 LGHNA and CDR2 YSLEER come from the germline V gene. The chain's CDR3 is CASSQDETKGYYGYTF.

The CDR3 here is CSAREKTGMNTEAFF. This chain connects TRBV20-1 to TRBJ1-1; the D gene TCRdb calls, TRBD1, cannot be checked with no DNA. The CDR3 covers 15 residues. CDR1 DFQATT and CDR2 SNEGSKA come from the germline V gene (reference sequence).

The V call is TRBV12-3 or TRBV12-4, the J call TRBJ1-4; TCRdb's D call, TRBD1, is unchecked because there is no DNA. CDR3 length equals 14 residues. CDR3 amino acids: CASSLAPGGEKLFF.

This chain connects TRBV29-1 to TRBJ1-1; the TCRdb call, TRBD1, lacks DNA for checking. The CDR3 is 15 residues long. The germline CDR1 and CDR2 sequences are SQVTM and ANQGSEA. CDR3 region: CSAWSGVGSGTEAFF.

The CDR3 loop is CASRLNRATDTQYF. The genes are TRBV6-5 and TRBJ2-3; lacking DNA, the TRBD1 call made by TCRdb goes unchecked. This CDR3 region has 14 residues. Per germline, CDR1 MNHEY and CDR2 SVGAGI.

The V call is TRBV7-6, the J call TRBJ2-1; TCRdb proposes TRBD1, but this gene call is untestable without DNA. The germline V gene encodes CDR1 SGHVS and CDR2 FNYEAQ. The CDR3 contains 15 residues. The CDR3 here is CASSYSGGATYEQFF.

The chain recombines TRBV5-1 with TRBJ1-1; the D call from TCRdb, TRBD1, cannot be confirmed without DNA. The germline gives CDR1 SGHRS, CDR2 YFSETQ. The CDR3 length is 16 residues. CDR3 in amino acids: CASRNPDSPGNTEAFF.

The chain is built from TRBV14 and TRBJ2-1; the D call from TCRdb, TRBD2, cannot be confirmed without DNA. There are 14 residues in the CDR3. Germline lookup yields CDR1 SGHDN and CDR2 FVKESK. The CDR3 region is CATQPVWGGGEQFF.